Listed below are T cell receptor beta chains from one sample, sequenced in a study of blood T cell repertoires in COVID-19. Sequenced by immunoSEQ multiplex PCR; TCRdb stores in-frame clones only, minus some. The sample shows fewer than 300,000 clones, around four fifths of them seen only once. The sample consisted of peripheral blood. The receptors shown here come from a woman in her sixties or seventies with active or convalescent COVID-19. Each CDR3 is given with its conserved first and last residue. Fields, in order: D gene, clone size, V gene, J gene, CDR3 protein, CDR3 DNA. The D gene is left open where the match is weak. A clone size is listed for some rows: how often the clone was seen (once, few, many), or a class if it is expanded.

>NA|NA|TRBV12-3/TRBV12-4|TRBJ1-1
CASILQGSEAFF
TGTGCCAGCATCCTACAGGGCTCTGAAGCTTTCTTT
>TRBD1|NA|TRBV4-3|TRBJ2-3
CASSQDSGGSGTQYF
TGCGCCAGCAGCCAAGATTCAGGGGGCTCGGGTACGCAGTATTTT
>NA|NA|TRBV20-1|TRBJ1-2
CSVPGNYGYTF
TGCAGTGTACCAGGGAACTATGGCTACACCTTC
>TRBD1|NA|TRBV19|TRBJ2-7
CASSILSGQVENYEQYF
TGTGCCAGTAGTATACTGTCCGGACAGGTTGAAAACTACGAGCAGTACTTC
>TRBD2|NA|TRBV18|TRBJ2-3
CASSPRLAGGPRDTQYF
TGTGCCAGCTCACCCAGACTAGCGGGGGGACCCAGGGATACGCAGTATTTT
>NA|NA|TRBV28|TRBJ1-1
CASSSPRGGREAFF
TGTGCCAGCAGCTCCCCCCGGGGGGGCAGGGAAGCTTTCTTT
>NA|once|TRBV4-1|TRBJ1-6
CASSQDARSSPLHF
TGCGCCAGCAGCCAAGATGCGAGAAGCTCACCCCTCCACTTT
>TRBD1|NA|TRBV27|TRBJ2-1
CASTLWGTGINEQFF
TGTGCCAGCACTCTATGGGGGACAGGGATCAATGAGCAGTTCTTC
>NA|once|TRBV5-8|TRBJ2-3
CASSLGSGLLADTQYF
TGTGCCAGCAGCTTGGGTAGCGGACTATTGGCAGATACGCAGTATTTT
>TRBD1|NA|TRBV5-1|TRBJ1-1
CASSLGDRVSTEAFF
TGCGCCAGCAGCTTGGGGGACAGGGTGAGCACTGAAGCTTTCTTT
>TRBD1|NA|TRBV19|TRBJ1-4
CASSLQQGRGEKLFF
TGTGCCAGTAGTCTCCAACAGGGGAGAGGTGAAAAACTGTTTTTT
>TRBD2|NA|TRBV4-1|TRBJ2-5
CASSPAPSGTIQETQYF
TGCGCCAGCAGCCCGGCCCCTAGCGGGACGATCCAAGAGACCCAGTACTTC
>TRBD1|NA|TRBV7-9|TRBJ2-5
CASSWDSGETQYF
TGTGCCAGCAGCTGGGACAGCGGAGAGACCCAGTACTTC
>NA|NA|TRBV5-5|TRBJ2-5
CASIINSQETQYF
TGTGCCAGCATCATAAACTCCCAAGAGACCCAGTACTTC
>TRBD1|NA|TRBV5-1|TRBJ2-5
CASSRGTGQETQYF
TGCGCCAGCAGCCGTGGGACAGGGCAAGAGACCCAGTACTTC
>TRBD1|NA|TRBV19|TRBJ1-2
CASRRQGGYTF
TGTGCCAGTAGGCGACAGGGGGGCTACACCTTC
>TRBD2|NA|TRBV5-1|TRBJ2-3
CASSLSGGSYADTQYF
TGCGCCAGCAGCTTATCCGGCGGGAGTTATGCAGATACGCAGTATTTT
>NA|NA|TRBV3-1/TRBV3-2|TRBJ2-2
CASSPRGVDTGELFF
TGTGCCAGCAGCCCCCGGGGAGTCGACACCGGGGAGCTGTTTTTT
>NA|NA|TRBV6-6|TRBJ2-1
CASADTTGSDEQFF
TGTGCCAGCGCGGATACTACAGGGTCGGATGAGCAGTTCTTC
>NA|NA|TRBV4-3|TRBJ1-3
CASSQTWTASVSGNTIYF
TGCGCCAGCAGCCAAACTTGGACTGCATCCGTCTCTGGAAACACCATATATTTT
>NA|NA|TRBV27|TRBJ1-1
CASSTRGGNEAFF
TGTGCCAGCAGTACTAGGGGGGGGAATGAAGCTTTCTTT
>NA|NA|TRBV9|TRBJ2-3
CASSAPGVLTQYF
TGTGCCAGCAGCGCCCCGGGGGTTTTGACGCAGTATTTT
>TRBD2|NA|TRBV13|TRBJ2-2
CASSSRLAGPTAGELFF
TGTGCCAGCAGCTCCCGACTAGCGGGACCCACGGCCGGGGAGCTGTTTTTT
>NA|few|TRBV4-3|TRBJ1-4
CASSQYAGRYNEKLFF
TGCGCCAGCAGCCAGTATGCGGGACGGTATAATGAAAAACTGTTTTTT
>NA|NA|TRBV11-2|TRBJ2-1
CASSLGTNEQFF
TGTGCCAGCAGCTTAGGGACAAATGAGCAGTTCTTC